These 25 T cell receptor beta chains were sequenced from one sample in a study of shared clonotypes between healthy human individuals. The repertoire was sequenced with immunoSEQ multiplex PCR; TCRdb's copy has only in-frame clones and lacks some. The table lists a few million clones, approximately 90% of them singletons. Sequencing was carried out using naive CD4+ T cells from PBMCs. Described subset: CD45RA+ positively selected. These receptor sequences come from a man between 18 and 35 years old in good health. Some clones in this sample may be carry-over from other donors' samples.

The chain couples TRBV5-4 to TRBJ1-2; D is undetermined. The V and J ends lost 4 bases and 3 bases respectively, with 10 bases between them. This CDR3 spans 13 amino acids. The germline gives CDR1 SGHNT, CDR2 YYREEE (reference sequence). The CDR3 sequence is CASSQHPHYGYTF. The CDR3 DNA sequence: TGTGCCAGCAGCCAACACCCGCACTATGGCTACACCTTC.

This CDR3 is CASSAHRGATEAFF. CDR3 DNA sequence: TGTGCCAGCAGTGCCCACAGGGGAGCCACTGAAGCTTTCTTT. The rearrangement uses TRBV2 and TRBJ1-1; 7 nucleotides align to TRBD1. The CDR3 has 14 amino acids. J gave up 4 bases and V 4 bases, and 6 bases lay outside the gene matches. CDR1 and CDR2 (germline): SNHLY, FYNNEI.

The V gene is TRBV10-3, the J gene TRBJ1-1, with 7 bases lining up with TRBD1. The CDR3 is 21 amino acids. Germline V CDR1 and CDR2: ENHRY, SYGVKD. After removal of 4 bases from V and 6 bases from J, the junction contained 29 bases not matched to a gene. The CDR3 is CAISVDNSSVQGWYAPSEAFF. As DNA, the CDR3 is TGTGCCATCAGTGTAGACAATTCCAGCGTACAGGGGTGGTACGCCCCTTCTGAAGCTTTCTTT.

CDR3 bases: TGTGCCAGCAGTTCCCTGTTGGGAAGTAATTCACCCCTCCACTTT. It codes for CASSSLLGSNSPLHF. J is TRBJ1-6 and V is TRBV6-5; D ambiguous. Per the germline V gene, CDR1 is MNHEY and CDR2 is SVGAGI. V was clipped by 4 bases and J by 6 bases, with 13 bases between them. CDR3 length: 15 amino acids.

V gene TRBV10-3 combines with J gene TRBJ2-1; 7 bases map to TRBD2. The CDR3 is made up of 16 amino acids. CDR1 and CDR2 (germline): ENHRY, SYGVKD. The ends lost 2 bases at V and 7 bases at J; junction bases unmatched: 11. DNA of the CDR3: TGTGCCATCAGTGAGACGGCCGGGACTAAGAAAAATGAGCAGTTCTTC. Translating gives CAISETAGTKKNEQFF.

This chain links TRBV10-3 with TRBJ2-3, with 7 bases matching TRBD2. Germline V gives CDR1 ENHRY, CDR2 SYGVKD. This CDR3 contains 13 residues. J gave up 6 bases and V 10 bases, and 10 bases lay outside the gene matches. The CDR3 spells CASAGVDMDTQYF. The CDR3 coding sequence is TGTGCCAGCGCGGGAGTTGATATGGATACGCAGTATTTT.

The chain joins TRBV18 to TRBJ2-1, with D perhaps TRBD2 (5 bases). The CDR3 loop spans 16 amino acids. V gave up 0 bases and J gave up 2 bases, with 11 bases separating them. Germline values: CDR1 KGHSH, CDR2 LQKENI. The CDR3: CASSPPWRSPYNEQFF. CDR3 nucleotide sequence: TGTGCCAGCTCACCACCGTGGAGGTCGCCCTACAATGAGCAGTTCTTC.

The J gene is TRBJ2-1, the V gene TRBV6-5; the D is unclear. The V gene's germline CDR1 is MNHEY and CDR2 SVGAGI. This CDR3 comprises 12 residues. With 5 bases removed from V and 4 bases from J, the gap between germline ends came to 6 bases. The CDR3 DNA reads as TGTGCCAGCAGTCAAACTTACAATGAGCAGTTCTTC. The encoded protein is CASSQTYNEQFF.

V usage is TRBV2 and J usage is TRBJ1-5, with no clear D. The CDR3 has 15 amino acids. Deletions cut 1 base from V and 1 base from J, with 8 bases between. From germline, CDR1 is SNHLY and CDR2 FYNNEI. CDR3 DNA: TGTGCCAGCAGTGAAGAATTTCTGAGCAATCAGCCCCAGCATTTT. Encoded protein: CASSEEFLSNQPQHF.

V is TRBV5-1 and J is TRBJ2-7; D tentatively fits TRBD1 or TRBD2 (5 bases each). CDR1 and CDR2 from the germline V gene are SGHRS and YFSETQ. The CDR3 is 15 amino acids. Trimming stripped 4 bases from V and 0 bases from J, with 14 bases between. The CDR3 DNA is TGCGCCAGCAGCCCTCGGGACCTCTACTCCTACGAGCAGTACTTC. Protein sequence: CASSPRDLYSYEQYF. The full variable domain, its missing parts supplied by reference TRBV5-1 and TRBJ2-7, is KAGVTQTPRYLIKTRGQQVTLSCSPISGHRSVSWYQQTPGQGLQFLFEYFSETQRNKGNFPGRFSGRQFSNSRSEMNVSTLELGDSALYLCASSPRDLYSYEQYFGPGTRLTVT.

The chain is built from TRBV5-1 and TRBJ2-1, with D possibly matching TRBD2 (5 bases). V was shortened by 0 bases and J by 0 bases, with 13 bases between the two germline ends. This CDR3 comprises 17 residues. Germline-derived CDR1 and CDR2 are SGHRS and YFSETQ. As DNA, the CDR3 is TGCGCCAGCAGCTTGGCCTTTATAGGGAGCTCCTACAATGAGCAGTTCTTC. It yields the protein CASSLAFIGSSYNEQFF.

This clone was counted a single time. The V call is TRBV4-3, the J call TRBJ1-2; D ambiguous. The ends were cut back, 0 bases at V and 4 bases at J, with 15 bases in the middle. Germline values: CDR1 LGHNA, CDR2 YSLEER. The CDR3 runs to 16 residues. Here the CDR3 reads CASSQDHGRQGYGYTF. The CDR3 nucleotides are TGCGCCAGCAGCCAAGACCATGGGAGGCAAGGCTATGGCTACACCTTC.

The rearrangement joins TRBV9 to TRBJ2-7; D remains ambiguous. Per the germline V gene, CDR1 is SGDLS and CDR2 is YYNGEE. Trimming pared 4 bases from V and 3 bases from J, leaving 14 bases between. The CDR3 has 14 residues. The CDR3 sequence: CASSPGSRNYEQYF. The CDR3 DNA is TGTGCCAGCAGCCCCGGGTCCCGGAACTACGAGCAGTACTTC.

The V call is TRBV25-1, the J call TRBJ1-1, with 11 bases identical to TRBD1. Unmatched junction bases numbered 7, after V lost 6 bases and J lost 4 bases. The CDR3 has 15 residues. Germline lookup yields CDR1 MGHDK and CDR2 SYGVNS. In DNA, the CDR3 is TGTGCCAGCAGGAGGGACAGGGGGGGATCCACTGAAGCTTTCTTT. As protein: CASRRDRGGSTEAFF.

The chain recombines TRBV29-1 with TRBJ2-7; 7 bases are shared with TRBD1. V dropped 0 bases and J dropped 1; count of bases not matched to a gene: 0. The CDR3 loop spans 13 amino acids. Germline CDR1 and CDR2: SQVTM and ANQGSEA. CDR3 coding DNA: TGCAGCGTTGAAGAGGGACAGTCCTACGAGCAGTACTTC. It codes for CSVEEGQSYEQYF.

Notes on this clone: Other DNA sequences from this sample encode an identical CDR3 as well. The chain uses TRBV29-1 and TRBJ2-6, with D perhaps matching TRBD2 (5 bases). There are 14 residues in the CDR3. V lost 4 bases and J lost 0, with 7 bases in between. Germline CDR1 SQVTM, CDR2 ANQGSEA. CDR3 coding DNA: TGCAGCGTTGGTGGGAGCTCTGGGGCCAACGTCCTGACTTTC. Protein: CSVGGSSGANVLTF.

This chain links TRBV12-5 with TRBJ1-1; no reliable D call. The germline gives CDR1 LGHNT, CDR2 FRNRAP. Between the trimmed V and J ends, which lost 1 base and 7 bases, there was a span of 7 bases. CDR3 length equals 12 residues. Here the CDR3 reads CASGLGTGEAFF. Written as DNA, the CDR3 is TGTGCTAGTGGTTTGGGGACGGGTGAAGCTTTCTTT. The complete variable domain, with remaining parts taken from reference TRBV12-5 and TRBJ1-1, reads DARVTQTPRHKVTEMGQEVTMRCQPILGHNTVFWYRQTMMQGLELLAYFRNRAPLDDSGMPKDRFSAEMPDATLATLKIQPSEPRDSAVYFCASGLGTGEAFFGQGTRLTVV.

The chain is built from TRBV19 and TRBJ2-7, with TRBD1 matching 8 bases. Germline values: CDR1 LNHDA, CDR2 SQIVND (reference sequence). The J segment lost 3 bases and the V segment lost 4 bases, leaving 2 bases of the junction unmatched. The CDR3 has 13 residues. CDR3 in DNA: TGTGCCAGTAGTACCGGGACAGGCTACGAGCAGTACTTC. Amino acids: CASSTGTGYEQYF.

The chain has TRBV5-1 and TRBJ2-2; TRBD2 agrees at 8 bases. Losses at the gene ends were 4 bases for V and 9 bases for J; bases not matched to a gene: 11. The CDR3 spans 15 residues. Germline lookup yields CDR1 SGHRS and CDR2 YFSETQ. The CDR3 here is CASSRGAGGTRELFF. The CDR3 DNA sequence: TGCGCCAGCAGCCGCGGGGCGGGAGGTACGCGGGAGCTGTTTTTT.

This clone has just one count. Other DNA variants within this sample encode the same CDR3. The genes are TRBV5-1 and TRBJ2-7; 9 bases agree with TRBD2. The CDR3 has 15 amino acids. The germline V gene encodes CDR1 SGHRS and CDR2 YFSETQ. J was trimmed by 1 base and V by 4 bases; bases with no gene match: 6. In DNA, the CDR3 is TGCGCCAGCAGCCCGACTAGCGGTCCTTCCTACGAGCAGTACTTC. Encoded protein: CASSPTSGPSYEQYF.

This chain's CDR3 is CASSPNNYEQYF. The CDR3 DNA reads as TGTGCCAGCAGCCCAAACAACTACGAGCAGTACTTC. The genes are TRBV9 and TRBJ2-7; D is unclear. Trimming pared 4 bases from V and 3 bases from J, leaving 8 bases between. The CDR3 extends over 12 amino acids. Germline V CDR1 and CDR2: SGDLS, YYNGEE.

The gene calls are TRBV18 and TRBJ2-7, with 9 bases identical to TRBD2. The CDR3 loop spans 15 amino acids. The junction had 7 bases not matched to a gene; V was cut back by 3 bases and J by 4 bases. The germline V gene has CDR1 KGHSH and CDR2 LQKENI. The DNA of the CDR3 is TGTGCCAGCTCACCCATAGCGGGAGCCAGTTACGAGCAGTACTTC. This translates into CASSPIAGASYEQYF.

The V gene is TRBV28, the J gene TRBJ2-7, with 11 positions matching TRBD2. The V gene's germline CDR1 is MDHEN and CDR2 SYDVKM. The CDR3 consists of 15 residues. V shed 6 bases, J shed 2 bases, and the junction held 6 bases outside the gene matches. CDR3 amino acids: CASSSSGRIPYEQYF. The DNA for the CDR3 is TGTGCCAGCAGCTCTAGCGGGAGGATACCCTACGAGCAGTACTTC.

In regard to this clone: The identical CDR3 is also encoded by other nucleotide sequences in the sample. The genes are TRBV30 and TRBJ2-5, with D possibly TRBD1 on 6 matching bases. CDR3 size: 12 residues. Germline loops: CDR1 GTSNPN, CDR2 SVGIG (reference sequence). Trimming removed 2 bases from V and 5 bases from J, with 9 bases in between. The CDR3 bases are TGTGCCTGGAGTCGGCAGGGGGAGACCCAGTACTTC. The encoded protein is CAWSRQGETQYF.

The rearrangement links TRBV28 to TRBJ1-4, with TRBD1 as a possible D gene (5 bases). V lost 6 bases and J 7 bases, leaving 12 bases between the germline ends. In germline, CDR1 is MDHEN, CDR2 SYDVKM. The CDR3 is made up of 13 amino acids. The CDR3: CASSTGTGEKLFF. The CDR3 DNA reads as TGTGCCAGCAGCACCGGGACCGGTGAAAAACTGTTTTTT.